This TCR beta chain is from a study of technical replicates of blood from four donors. V lost 3 bases and J 7 bases, leaving 16 bases between the germline ends. The CDR3 extends over 15 amino acids. Germline CDR1 and CDR2: MDHEN and SYDVKM. Here immunoSEQ multiplex PCR was the method, and the copy in TCRdb shows in-frame clones only, minus some. The sample lists under 100,000 clones; 95% were seen once. The source material was T cells isolated from PBMCs. The V and J genes are TRBV28 and TRBJ2-1; the D gene is possibly TRBD2 (6 bases). The sequence came from a human donor in good health. The CDR3: CASSFRLSGWNEQFF. For the CDR3, the DNA is TGTGCCAGCAGTTTTAGGCTTAGCGGATGGAATGAGCAGTTCTTC.